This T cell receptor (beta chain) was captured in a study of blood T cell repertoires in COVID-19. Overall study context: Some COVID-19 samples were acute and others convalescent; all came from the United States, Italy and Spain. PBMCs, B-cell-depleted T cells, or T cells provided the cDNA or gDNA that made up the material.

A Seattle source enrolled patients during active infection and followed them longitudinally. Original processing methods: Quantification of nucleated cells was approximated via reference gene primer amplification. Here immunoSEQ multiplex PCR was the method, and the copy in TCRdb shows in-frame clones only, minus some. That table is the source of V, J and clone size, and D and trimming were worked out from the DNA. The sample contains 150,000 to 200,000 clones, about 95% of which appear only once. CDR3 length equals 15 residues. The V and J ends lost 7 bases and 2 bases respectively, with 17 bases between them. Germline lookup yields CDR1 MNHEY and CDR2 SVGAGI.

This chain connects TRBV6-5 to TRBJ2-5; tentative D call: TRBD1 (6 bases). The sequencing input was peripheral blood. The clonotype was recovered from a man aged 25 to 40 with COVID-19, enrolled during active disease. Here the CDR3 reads CASISGQIIQETQYF. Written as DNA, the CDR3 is TGTGCCAGCATTTCAGGACAGATAATACAAGAGACCCAGTACTTC.